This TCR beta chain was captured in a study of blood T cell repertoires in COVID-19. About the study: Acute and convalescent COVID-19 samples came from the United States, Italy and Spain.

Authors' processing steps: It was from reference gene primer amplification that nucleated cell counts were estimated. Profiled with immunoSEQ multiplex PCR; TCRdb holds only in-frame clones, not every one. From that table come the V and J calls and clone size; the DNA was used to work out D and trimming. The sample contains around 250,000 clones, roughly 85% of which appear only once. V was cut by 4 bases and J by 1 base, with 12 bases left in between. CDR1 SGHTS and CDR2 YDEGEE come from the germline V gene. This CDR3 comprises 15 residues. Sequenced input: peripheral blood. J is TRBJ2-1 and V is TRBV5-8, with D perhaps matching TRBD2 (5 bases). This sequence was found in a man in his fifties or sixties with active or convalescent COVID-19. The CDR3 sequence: CASSPRERSYNEQFF. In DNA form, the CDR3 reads TGTGCCAGCAGCCCTCGGGAAAGGTCCTACAATGAGCAGTTCTTC.